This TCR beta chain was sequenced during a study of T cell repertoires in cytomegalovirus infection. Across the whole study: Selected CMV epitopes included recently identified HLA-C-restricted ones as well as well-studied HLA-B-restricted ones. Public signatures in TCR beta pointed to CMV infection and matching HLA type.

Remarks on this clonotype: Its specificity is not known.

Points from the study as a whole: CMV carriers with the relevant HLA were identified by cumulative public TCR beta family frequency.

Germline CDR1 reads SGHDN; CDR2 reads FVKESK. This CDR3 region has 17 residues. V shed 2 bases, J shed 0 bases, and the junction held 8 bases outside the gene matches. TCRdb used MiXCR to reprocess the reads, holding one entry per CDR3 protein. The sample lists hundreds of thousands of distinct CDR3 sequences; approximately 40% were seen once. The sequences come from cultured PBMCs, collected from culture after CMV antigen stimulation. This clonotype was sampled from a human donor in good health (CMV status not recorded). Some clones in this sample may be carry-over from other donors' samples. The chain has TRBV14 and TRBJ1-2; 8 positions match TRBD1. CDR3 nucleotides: TGTGCCAGCAGCCAAACCCCCGGGACAGGAACTAACTATGGCTACACCTTC. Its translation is CASSQTPGTGTNYGYTF. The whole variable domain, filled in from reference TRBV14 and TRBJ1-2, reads EAGVTQFPSHSVIEKGQTVTLRCDPISGHDNLYWYRRVMGKEIKFLLHFVKESKQDESGMPNNRFLAERTGGTYSTLKVQPAELEDSGVYFCASSQTPGTGTNYGYTFGSGTRLTVV.